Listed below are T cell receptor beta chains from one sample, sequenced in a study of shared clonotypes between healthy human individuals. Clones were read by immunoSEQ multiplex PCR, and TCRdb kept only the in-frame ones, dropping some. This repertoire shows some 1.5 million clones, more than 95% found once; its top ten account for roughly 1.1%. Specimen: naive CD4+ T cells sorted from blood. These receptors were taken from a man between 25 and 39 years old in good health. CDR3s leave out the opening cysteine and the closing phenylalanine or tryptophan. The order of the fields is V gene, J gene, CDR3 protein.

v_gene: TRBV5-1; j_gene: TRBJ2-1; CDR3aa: ASSPSGGGSGISSYNEQF
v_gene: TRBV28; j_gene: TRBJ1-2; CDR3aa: ASSLRDRGPYGYT
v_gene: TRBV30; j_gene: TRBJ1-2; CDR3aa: AWSKENYGYT
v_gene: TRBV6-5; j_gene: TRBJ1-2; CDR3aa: ASRRPGGGEGYT
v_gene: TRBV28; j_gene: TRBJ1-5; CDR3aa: AARQDHSNQPQH
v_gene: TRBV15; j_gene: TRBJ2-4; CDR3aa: ATSKQDFPTSGRRGDIQY
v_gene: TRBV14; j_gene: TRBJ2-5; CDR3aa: ASSQGGQGQETQY
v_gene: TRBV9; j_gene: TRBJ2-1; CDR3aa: ASSEGLAGFNEQF
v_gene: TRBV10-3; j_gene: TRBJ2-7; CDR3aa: AIRRSGDVYEQY
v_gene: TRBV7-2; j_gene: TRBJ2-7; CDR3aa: ASSFPTDYEQY
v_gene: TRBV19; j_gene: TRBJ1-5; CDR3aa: ASSSRGSSNQPQH
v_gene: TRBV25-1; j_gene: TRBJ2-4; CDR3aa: ASSELSGMGNIQY
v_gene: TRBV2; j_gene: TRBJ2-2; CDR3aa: ATSVWTGETGELF
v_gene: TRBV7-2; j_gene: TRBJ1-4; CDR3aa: ASSYGISRANEKLF
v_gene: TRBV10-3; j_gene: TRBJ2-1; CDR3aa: AISSGGEFNEQF
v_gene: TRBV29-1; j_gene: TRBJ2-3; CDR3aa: SVGRVSGSTDTQY
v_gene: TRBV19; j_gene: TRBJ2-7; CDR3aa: ASSSPGLTYEQY
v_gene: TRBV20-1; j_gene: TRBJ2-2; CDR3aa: SARGPSELF
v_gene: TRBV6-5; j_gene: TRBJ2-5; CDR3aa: ASSQQGNSEETQY
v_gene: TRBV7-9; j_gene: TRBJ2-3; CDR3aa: ASQAGLAGGPRSTDTQY
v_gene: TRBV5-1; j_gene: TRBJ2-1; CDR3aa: ASSLGLAGKEYNEQF
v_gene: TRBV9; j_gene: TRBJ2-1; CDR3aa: ASSVGSAYNEQF
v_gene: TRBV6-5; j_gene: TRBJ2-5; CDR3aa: ASSWSRTRTIY
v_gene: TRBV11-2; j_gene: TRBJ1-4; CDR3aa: ASSLATGRVAGTNEKLF
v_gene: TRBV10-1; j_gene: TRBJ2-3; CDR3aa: ASTPKRDTDTQY
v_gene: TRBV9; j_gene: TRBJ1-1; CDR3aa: ASSGGPGHQLMNTEAF
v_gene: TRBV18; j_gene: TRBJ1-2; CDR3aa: ASSPIAGGNYGYT
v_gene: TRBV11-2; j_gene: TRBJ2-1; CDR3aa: ASSLASWSNEQF
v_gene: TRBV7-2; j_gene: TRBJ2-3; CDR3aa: ASSQGLAGRKDTQY
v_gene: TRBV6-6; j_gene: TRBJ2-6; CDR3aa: ASSLGVGSGANVLT
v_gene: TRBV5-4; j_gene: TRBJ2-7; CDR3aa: ASSFRTSGSYEQY
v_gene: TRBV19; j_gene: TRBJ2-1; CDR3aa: ASRVLAGIGEQF
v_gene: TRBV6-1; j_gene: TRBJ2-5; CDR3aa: ASSKGLAGQETQY
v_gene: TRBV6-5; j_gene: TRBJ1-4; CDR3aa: ASSYSGTGDEKLF
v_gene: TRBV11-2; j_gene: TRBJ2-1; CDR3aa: ASSLEGRPGLQYNEQF
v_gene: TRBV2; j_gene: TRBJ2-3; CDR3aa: ASRDILAFPTDTQY
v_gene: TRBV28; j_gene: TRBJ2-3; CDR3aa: ASRGLAAPLGQY
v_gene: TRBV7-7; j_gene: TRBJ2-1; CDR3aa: ASSSTHGNEQF
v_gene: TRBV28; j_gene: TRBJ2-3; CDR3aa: AAGRTTDTQY
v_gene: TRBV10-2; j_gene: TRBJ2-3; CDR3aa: ASSEPGTGGIQDTQY
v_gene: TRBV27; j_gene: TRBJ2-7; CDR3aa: ASSPSATFSYEQY
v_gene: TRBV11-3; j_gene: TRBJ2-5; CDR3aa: ASSSGDETQY
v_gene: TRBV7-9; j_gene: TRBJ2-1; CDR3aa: ASSLLAGGGYNEQF
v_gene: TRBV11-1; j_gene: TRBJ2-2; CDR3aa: ASGGGELF
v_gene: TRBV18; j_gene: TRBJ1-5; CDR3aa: ASSPGNNQPQH
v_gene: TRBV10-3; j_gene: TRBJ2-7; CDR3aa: AISVLGGDSYEQY
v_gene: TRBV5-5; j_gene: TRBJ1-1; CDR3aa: ASSLEGQSNTEAF
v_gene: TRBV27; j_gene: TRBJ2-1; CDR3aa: ASSLRDRDYNEQF
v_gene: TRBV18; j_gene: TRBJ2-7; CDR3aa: ASSPPWTVRDEQY
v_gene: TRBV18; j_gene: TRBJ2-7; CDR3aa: ASSPAGLMSYEQY